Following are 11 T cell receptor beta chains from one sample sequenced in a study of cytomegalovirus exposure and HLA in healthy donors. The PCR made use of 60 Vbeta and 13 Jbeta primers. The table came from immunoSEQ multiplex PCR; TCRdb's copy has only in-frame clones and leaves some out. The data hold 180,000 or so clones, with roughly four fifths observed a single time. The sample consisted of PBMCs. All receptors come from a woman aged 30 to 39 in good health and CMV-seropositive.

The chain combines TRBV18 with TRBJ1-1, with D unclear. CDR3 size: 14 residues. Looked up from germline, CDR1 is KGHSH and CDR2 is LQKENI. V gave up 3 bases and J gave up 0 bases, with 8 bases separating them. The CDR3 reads CASSPALVNTEAFF. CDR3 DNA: TGTGCCAGCTCACCGGCCCTGGTGAACACTGAAGCTTTCTTT.

The CDR3 nucleotides are TGTGCCAGCAGTCCAAGCACAGGGTTCGAGCAGTACTTC. Its translation is CASSPSTGFEQYF. The chain uses TRBV6-6 and TRBJ2-7; a weak D match, TRBD1 (6 bases). The CDR3 has 13 amino acids. Germline V gene lookup returns CDR1 MNHNY and CDR2 SVGAGI (reference sequence). V was cut by 5 bases and J by 6 bases, with 14 bases left in between.

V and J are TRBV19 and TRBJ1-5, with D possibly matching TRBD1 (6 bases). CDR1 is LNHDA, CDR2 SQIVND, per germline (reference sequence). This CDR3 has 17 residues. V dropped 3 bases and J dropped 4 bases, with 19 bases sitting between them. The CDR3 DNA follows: TGTGCCAGTAGTATTAGGGGGGAGGGGAGGATAAATCAGCCCCAGCATTTT. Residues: CASSIRGEGRINQPQHF.

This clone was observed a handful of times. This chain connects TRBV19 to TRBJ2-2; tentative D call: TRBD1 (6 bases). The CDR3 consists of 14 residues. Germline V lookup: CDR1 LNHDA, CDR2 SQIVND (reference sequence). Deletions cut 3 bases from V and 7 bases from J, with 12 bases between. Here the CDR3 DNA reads TGTGCCAGTAGTATGAACAGGGAAGGCGGGGAGCTGTTTTTT. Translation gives CASSMNREGGELFF.

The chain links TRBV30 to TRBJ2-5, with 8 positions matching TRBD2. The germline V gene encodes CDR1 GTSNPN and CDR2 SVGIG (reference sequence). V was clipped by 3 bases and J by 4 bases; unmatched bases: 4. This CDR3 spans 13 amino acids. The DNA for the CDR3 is TGTGCCTGGAGGGGGGCGGGAGGAGAGACCCAGTACTTC. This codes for CAWRGAGGETQYF.

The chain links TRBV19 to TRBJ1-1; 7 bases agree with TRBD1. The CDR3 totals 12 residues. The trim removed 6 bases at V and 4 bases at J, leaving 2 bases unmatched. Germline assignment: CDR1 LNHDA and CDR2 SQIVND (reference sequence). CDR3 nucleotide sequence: TGTGCCAGTAGGGCAGGGGGCACTGAAGCTTTCTTT. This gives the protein CASRAGGTEAFF.

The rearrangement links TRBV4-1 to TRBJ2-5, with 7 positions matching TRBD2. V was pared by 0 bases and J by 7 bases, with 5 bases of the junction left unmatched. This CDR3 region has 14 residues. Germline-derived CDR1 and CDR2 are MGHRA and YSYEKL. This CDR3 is CASSQDWGEGTQYF. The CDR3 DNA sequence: TGCGCCAGCAGCCAAGATTGGGGGGAGGGGACCCAGTACTTC.

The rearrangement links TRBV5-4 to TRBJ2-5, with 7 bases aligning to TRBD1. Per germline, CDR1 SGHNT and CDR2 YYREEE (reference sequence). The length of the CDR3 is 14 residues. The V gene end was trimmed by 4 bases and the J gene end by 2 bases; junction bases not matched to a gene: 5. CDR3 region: CASSTGQTQETQYF. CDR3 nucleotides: TGTGCCAGCAGCACGGGACAGACACAAGAGACCCAGTACTTC. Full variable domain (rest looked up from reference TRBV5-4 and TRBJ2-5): ETGVTQSPTHLIKTRGQQVTLRCSSQSGHNTVSWYQQALGQGPQFIFQYYREEENGRGNFPPRFSGLQFPNYSSELNVNALELDDSALYLCASSTGQTQETQYFGPGTRLLVL.

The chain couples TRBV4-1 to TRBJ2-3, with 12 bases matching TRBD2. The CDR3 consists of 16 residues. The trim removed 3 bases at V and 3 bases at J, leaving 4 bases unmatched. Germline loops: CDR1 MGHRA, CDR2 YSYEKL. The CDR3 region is CASSQSTSGRTDTQYF. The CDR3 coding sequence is TGCGCCAGCAGCCAGTCGACTAGCGGGAGAACAGATACGCAGTATTTT.

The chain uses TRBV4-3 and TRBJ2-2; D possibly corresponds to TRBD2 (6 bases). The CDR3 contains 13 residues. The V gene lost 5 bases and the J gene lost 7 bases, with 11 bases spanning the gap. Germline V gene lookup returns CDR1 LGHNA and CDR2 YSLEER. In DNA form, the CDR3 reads TGCGCCAGCAGCAAGGGAGGCGGCGGGGAGCTGTTTTTT. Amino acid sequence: CASSKGGGGELFF.

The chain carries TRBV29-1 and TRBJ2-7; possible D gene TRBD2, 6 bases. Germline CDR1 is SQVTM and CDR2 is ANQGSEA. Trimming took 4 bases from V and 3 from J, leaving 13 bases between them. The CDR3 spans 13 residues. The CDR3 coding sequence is TGCAGCGTTGGGCGGGAACCCGGCTACGAGCAGTACTTC. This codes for CSVGREPGYEQYF.